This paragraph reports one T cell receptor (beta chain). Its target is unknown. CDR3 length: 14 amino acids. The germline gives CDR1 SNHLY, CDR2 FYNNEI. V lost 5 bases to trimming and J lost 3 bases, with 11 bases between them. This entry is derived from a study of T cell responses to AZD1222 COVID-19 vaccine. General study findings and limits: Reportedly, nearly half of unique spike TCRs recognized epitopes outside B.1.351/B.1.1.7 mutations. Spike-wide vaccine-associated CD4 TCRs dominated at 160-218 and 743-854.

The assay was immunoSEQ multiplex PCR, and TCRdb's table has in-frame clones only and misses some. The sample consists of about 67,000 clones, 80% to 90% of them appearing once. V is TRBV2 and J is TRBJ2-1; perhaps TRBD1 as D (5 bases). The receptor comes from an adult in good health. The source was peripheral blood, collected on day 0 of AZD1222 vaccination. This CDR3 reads CASSYGHDYNEQFF. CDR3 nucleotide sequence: TGTGCCAGCAGTTACGGACACGACTACAATGAGCAGTTCTTC.